The 29 T cell receptor beta chains reported below all come from one sample, sequenced in a study of cytomegalovirus exposure and HLA in healthy donors. PCR was performed using 60 Vbeta and 13 Jbeta primers. Produced via immunoSEQ multiplex PCR; TCRdb's table is partial and in-frame only. The sample has tens of thousands of clones, around 72% seen once; the top ten hold less than 3.5%. The source material was PBMCs. These receptor sequences come from a woman aged 30 to 39 in good health and CMV-seronegative.

The chain has TRBV28 and TRBJ2-7, with D perhaps TRBD2 (5 bases). The CDR3 length is 15 residues. The V gene's germline CDR1 is MDHEN and CDR2 SYDVKM. Trimming shortened V by 2 bases and J by 2 bases, and 13 bases separated the two germline ends. The CDR3 loop is CASSLGQPGTYEQYF. CDR3 nucleotide sequence: TGTGCCAGCAGTTTAGGGCAACCCGGGACCTACGAGCAGTACTTC. The variable domain in full, completed from reference TRBV28 and TRBJ2-7, reads DVKVTQSSRYLVKRTGEKVFLECVQDMDHENMFWYRQDPGLGLRLIYFSYDVKMKEKGDIPEGYSVSREKKERFSLILESASTNQTSMYLCASSLGQPGTYEQYFGPGTRLTVT.

The chain uses TRBV7-6 and TRBJ2-1; 10 bases match TRBD2. The CDR3 length is 16 residues. CDR1 and CDR2 from the germline V gene are SGHVS and FNYEAQ. Trimming removed 2 bases from V and 7 bases from J; junction bases left unmatched: 8. The DNA of the CDR3 is TGTGCCAGCAGCTTACAAGGGACTAGCGTGGGGAATGAGCAGTTCTTC. Residues: CASSLQGTSVGNEQFF. Drawing the rest from reference TRBV7-6 and TRBJ2-1, the complete variable domain is GAGVSQSPRYKVTKRGQDVALRCDPISGHVSLYWYRQALGQGPEFLTYFNYEAQQDKSGLPNDRFSAERPEGSISTLTIQRTEQRDSAMYRCASSLQGTSVGNEQFFGPGTRLTVL.

This clone was seen more than once but under ten times. The chain combines TRBV6-4 with TRBJ2-1; 10 nucleotides match TRBD2. CDR3 length: 16 amino acids. The germline V gene has CDR1 MRHNA and CDR2 SNTAGT. V lost 4 bases and J lost 8; bases outside the gene matches: 11. CDR3 region: CASSVSPGLAKDEQFF. As DNA, the CDR3 is TGTGCCAGCAGTGTCTCACCGGGACTAGCGAAAGATGAGCAGTTCTTC.

The chain uses TRBV28 and TRBJ1-1; D is ambiguous. Germline lookup yields CDR1 MDHEN and CDR2 SYDVKM. The CDR3 totals 13 residues. V dropped 2 bases and J dropped 0 bases, with 4 bases sitting between them. In nucleotides, the CDR3 is TGTGCCAGCAGTTTAGGCTTGAACACTGAAGCTTTCTTT. The encoded protein is CASSLGLNTEAFF.

V usage is TRBV10-3 and J usage is TRBJ2-7; possibly TRBD2 for D (5 bases). Trimming pared 3 bases from V and 2 bases from J, leaving 11 bases between. Per germline, CDR1 ENHRY and CDR2 SYGVKD. CDR3 length: 14 amino acids. The CDR3 DNA follows: TGTGCCATCAGTGAATCAGCGGCCACCTACGAGCAGTACTTC. It codes for CAISESAATYEQYF.

The chain links TRBV29-1 to TRBJ1-2; TRBD1 matches at 7 bases. V dropped 4 bases and J dropped 5; count of bases not matched to a gene: 10. The germline gives CDR1 SQVTM, CDR2 ANQGSEA. The CDR3 contains 14 residues. The CDR3 loop is CSVVLGTEIYGYTF. For the CDR3, the DNA is TGCAGCGTTGTTTTAGGGACAGAAATTTATGGCTACACCTTC.

The CDR3 region is CSVAQGQDTQYF. CDR3 in DNA: TGCAGCGTTGCACAGGGACAAGATACGCAGTATTTT. This rearrangement joins TRBV29-1 to TRBJ2-3; D is possibly TRBD1 (6 bases). Germline CDR1 reads SQVTM; CDR2 reads ANQGSEA. Trimming left V 4 bases short and J 5 bases short, with 10 bases between. CDR3 length: 12 amino acids.

This clone occurred a few times. V usage is TRBV4-2 and J usage is TRBJ1-6; 8 bases are a match to TRBD1. V gave up 1 base and J gave up 16 bases; unmatched junction bases: 12. The germline CDR1 and CDR2 sequences are LGHNA and YNFKEQ. The CDR3 extends over 15 amino acids. CDR3 coding DNA: TGTGCCAGCAGCCAAGCCGCCGACAGGGGTAAGAGACTCCACTTT. Translating it yields CASSQAADRGKRLHF.

V gene TRBV18 combines with J gene TRBJ1-1; a weak D match, TRBD1 (5 bases). V lost 3 bases to trimming and J lost 1 base, with 6 bases between them. Germline V CDR1 and CDR2: KGHSH, LQKENI. The CDR3 totals 13 residues. The CDR3 bases are TGTGCCAGCTCACCGGGGGGGAACACTGAAGCTTTCTTT. Protein: CASSPGGNTEAFF.

This clone showed up just a few times. The CDR3 loop is CASSSDRGLGGANVLTF. The CDR3 coding sequence is TGTGCCAGCAGCTCGGACAGGGGACTGGGTGGGGCCAACGTCCTGACTTTC. The J gene is TRBJ2-6, the V gene TRBV11-2; TRBD1 aligns across 9 bases. This CDR3 region has 17 residues. V was pared by 4 bases and J by 3 bases, with 7 bases of the junction left unmatched. Germline V gene data show CDR1 as SGHAT and CDR2 as FQNNGV.

This rearrangement joins TRBV6-5 to TRBJ1-2; D not certain. The CDR3 has 13 amino acids. V lost 2 bases and J lost 6, with 10 bases in between. The germline CDR1 and CDR2 sequences are MNHEY and SVGAGI. The CDR3 protein is CASSYSLADGYTF. The CDR3 DNA sequence: TGTGCCAGCAGTTACAGTTTGGCCGATGGCTACACCTTC.

The chain couples TRBV5-1 to TRBJ2-2; 7 nucleotides match TRBD1. Germline trimming cut 0 bases from V and 6 bases from J; bases unmatched to any gene: 8. Germline loops: CDR1 SGHRS, CDR2 YFSETQ. This CDR3 region has 16 residues. This CDR3 reads CASSLGDRDRAGELFF. CDR3 nucleotide sequence: TGCGCCAGCAGCTTGGGCGACAGGGATCGCGCCGGGGAGCTGTTTTTT.

V is TRBV11-2 and J is TRBJ2-1; maybe TRBD2 (5 bases). This CDR3 comprises 14 residues. The germline V gene has CDR1 SGHAT and CDR2 FQNNGV. V dropped 1 base and J dropped 15 bases, with 19 bases sitting between them. The CDR3 region has the DNA TGTGCCAGCAGCTTAGTAGGACGACGAGAAGGAGGGTTCTTC. Translated, it gives CASSLVGRREGGFF.

The rearrangement uses TRBV30 and TRBJ2-2; weak D call: TRBD2 (5 bases). Germline V gives CDR1 GTSNPN, CDR2 SVGIG (reference sequence). Trimming took 6 bases from V and 5 from J, leaving 16 bases between them. The CDR3 extends over 14 amino acids. CDR3 DNA sequence: TGTGCCTGCGACAACTCTGGGAGTACCGGGGAGCTGTTTTTT. Residues: CACDNSGSTGELFF.

The chain carries TRBV7-2 and TRBJ1-2, with D maybe TRBD1 (6 bases). Per germline, CDR1 SGHTA and CDR2 FQGNSA. This CDR3 has 15 residues. V lost 3 bases to trimming and J lost 4 bases, with 15 bases between them. The CDR3 nucleotides read TGTGCCAGCAGCTTGTCGGGGGGCAATATCTATGGCTACACCTTC. It specifies CASSLSGGNIYGYTF.

The V and J genes are TRBV29-1 and TRBJ1-3; 8 nucleotides match TRBD1. Germline values: CDR1 SQVTM, CDR2 ANQGSEA. This CDR3 comprises 14 residues. The junction had 8 bases not matched to a gene; V was cut back by 6 bases and J by 4 bases. The CDR3 is CSVKTTGDGNTIYF. The CDR3 DNA sequence: TGCAGCGTGAAAACGACAGGGGACGGAAACACCATATATTTT.

The rearrangement uses TRBV28 and TRBJ2-2; 7 bases line up with TRBD2. This CDR3 is 17 amino acids long. CDR1 is MDHEN, CDR2 SYDVKM, per germline. V shed 7 bases and J 1 base; nucleotides not matched to a gene: 12. CDR3 nucleotide sequence: TGTGCCAGCAACCCGGGGACGGGACTAAAGAACACCGGGGAGCTGTTTTTT. It specifies CASNPGTGLKNTGELFF. The full variable domain, in which reference TRBV28 and TRBJ2-2 provide the parts outside the CDR3, is DVKVTQSSRYLVKRTGEKVFLECVQDMDHENMFWYRQDPGLGLRLIYFSYDVKMKEKGDIPEGYSVSREKKERFSLILESASTNQTSMYLCASNPGTGLKNTGELFFGEGSRLTVL.

The chain uses TRBV5-6 and TRBJ1-2; D is perhaps TRBD1 (5 bases). Between the trimmed V and J ends, which lost 4 bases and 2 bases, there was a span of 12 bases. CDR3 length equals 14 residues. CDR1 SGHDT and CDR2 YYEEEE come from the germline V gene. Here the CDR3 DNA reads TGTGCCAGCAGCGGCACAGGTCTCAACTATGGCTACACCTTC. This translates into CASSGTGLNYGYTF.

Only one count was recorded for this clone. The rearrangement uses TRBV30 and TRBJ2-7; 8 bases map to TRBD1. J was trimmed by 6 bases and V by 5 bases; bases with no gene match: 6. Germline assignment: CDR1 GTSNPN and CDR2 SVGIG (reference sequence). This CDR3 has 12 amino acids. CDR3 nucleotide sequence: TGTGCCTGGGGATGGACAGGGATCGAGCAGTACTTC. Translated: CAWGWTGIEQYF. The full variable domain, in which reference TRBV30 and TRBJ2-7 provide the parts outside the CDR3, is SQTIHQWPATLVQPVGSPLSLECTVEGTSNPNLYWYRQAAGRGLQLLFYSVGIGQISSEVPQNLSASRPQDRQFILSSKKLLLSDSGFYLCAWGWTGIEQYFGPGTRLTVT.

This clone showed up many times. This chain uses TRBV19 with TRBJ1-1; D remains ambiguous. Germline CDR1 is LNHDA and CDR2 is SQIVND (reference sequence). The ends were cut back, 3 bases at V and 0 bases at J, with 5 bases in the middle. This CDR3 spans 13 amino acids. This chain's CDR3 is CASSIGMNTEAFF. CDR3 coding DNA: TGTGCCAGTAGTATTGGCATGAACACTGAAGCTTTCTTT.

The chain links TRBV19 to TRBJ2-5, with 7 bases matching TRBD1. Germline assignment: CDR1 LNHDA and CDR2 SQIVND (reference sequence). V lost 6 bases and J lost 3; bases outside the gene matches: 4. CDR3 length: 13 residues. The CDR3 DNA sequence: TGTGCCAGTAGCCGGGACAGAGAAGAGACCCAGTACTTC. Translating gives CASSRDREETQYF.

This clone was picked up a small number of times. The V and J genes are TRBV11-2 and TRBJ1-1; no firm D call. The germline V gene encodes CDR1 SGHAT and CDR2 FQNNGV. V dropped 5 bases and J dropped 5 bases, with 9 bases sitting between them. The CDR3 loop spans 12 amino acids. CDR3 sequence: CASSGSLTEAFF. DNA of the CDR3: TGTGCCAGCAGCGGTAGCCTAACTGAAGCTTTCTTT.

The V gene is TRBV10-3, the J gene TRBJ1-1; 7 bases line up with TRBD1. The CDR3 spans 14 residues. The germline V gene has CDR1 ENHRY and CDR2 SYGVKD. V lost 5 bases to trimming and J lost 3 bases; unmatched junction nucleotides: 6. CDR3 region: CAISKDRDDTEAFF. CDR3 nucleotide sequence: TGTGCCATCAGTAAAGACAGGGATGACACTGAAGCTTTCTTT.

The chain combines TRBV2 with TRBJ1-3; D is uncertain. Trimming removed 6 bases at V and 0 bases at J, with 9 bases between. The CDR3 is made up of 14 amino acids. Germline loops: CDR1 SNHLY, CDR2 FYNNEI. This chain's CDR3 is CASRDSTSGNTIYF. CDR3 DNA sequence: TGTGCCAGCAGGGACTCGACCTCTGGAAACACCATATATTTT.

This clone was seen more than once but under ten times. This specimen includes other DNA sequences encoding the same CDR3. The chain's CDR3 is CASSLGWGEDTEAFF. CDR3 bases: TGCGCCAGCAGCTTAGGATGGGGGGAGGACACTGAAGCTTTCTTT. The V call is TRBV5-1, the J call TRBJ1-1, with D maybe TRBD1 (5 bases). CDR3 length equals 15 residues. V was shortened by 2 bases and J by 3 bases, with 14 bases between the two germline ends. CDR1 and CDR2 from the germline V gene are SGHRS and YFSETQ. The whole variable domain, filled in from reference TRBV5-1 and TRBJ1-1, reads KAGVTQTPRYLIKTRGQQVTLSCSPISGHRSVSWYQQTPGQGLQFLFEYFSETQRNKGNFPGRFSGRQFSNSRSEMNVSTLELGDSALYLCASSLGWGEDTEAFFGQGTRLTVV.

The chain couples TRBV5-1 to TRBJ2-5; TRBD1 matches at 9 bases. The CDR3 sequence is 13 residues long. Germline CDR1 and CDR2: SGHRS and YFSETQ. The V gene end was trimmed by 4 bases and the J gene end by 3 bases; junction bases not matched to a gene: 1. CDR3 amino acids: CASSRQGEETQYF. The CDR3 nucleotides read TGCGCCAGCAGCCGACAGGGGGAAGAGACCCAGTACTTC. Using reference TRBV5-1 and TRBJ2-5 for the parts outside the CDR3, the full variable domain is KAGVTQTPRYLIKTRGQQVTLSCSPISGHRSVSWYQQTPGQGLQFLFEYFSETQRNKGNFPGRFSGRQFSNSRSEMNVSTLELGDSALYLCASSRQGEETQYFGPGTRLLVL.

The CDR3, as DNA: TGTGCCTGGAGTGGGCAGGAGAACACTGAAGCTTTCTTT. It translates to CAWSGQENTEAFF. This chain links TRBV30 with TRBJ1-1; D not resolved. V lost 1 base and J 1 base, leaving 7 bases between the germline ends. This CDR3 has 13 amino acids. Germline CDR1 and CDR2: GTSNPN and SVGIG (reference sequence).

The rearrangement uses TRBV15 and TRBJ1-1, with D unresolved. This CDR3 region has 14 residues. Trimming left V 0 bases short and J 4 bases short, with 9 bases between. Looked up from germline, CDR1 is LNHNV and CDR2 is YYDKDF (reference sequence). This CDR3 is CATSRERPGTEAFF. CDR3 sequence (DNA): TGTGCCACCAGCAGAGAAAGGCCGGGCACTGAAGCTTTCTTT.

This clone came up a few times. V is TRBV18 and J is TRBJ2-7; tentatively, D is TRBD1 (6 bases). The germline V and J ends were trimmed by 3 bases and 0 bases, with 9 bases remaining between them. This CDR3 is 14 amino acids long. Germline assignment: CDR1 KGHSH and CDR2 LQKENI. CDR3 bases: TGTGCCAGCTCACCTCGACAGGTCTCCTACGAGCAGTACTTC. Its protein product is CASSPRQVSYEQYF.